The 4 T cell receptor beta chains in this list originate from one sample, sequenced in a study of blood T cell repertoires in COVID-19. Assay: immunoSEQ multiplex PCR; the TCRdb copy retains only in-frame clones and omits some. The table includes 190,000 or so clones, approximately 90% detected once. The sample consisted of PBMCs or T cells enriched from blood (not recorded which). These TCRs come from a man aged 30-40 years who had recovered from COVID-19.

This clone is a singleton in its sample. The V call is TRBV9, the J call TRBJ2-5, with 9 nucleotides matching TRBD1. Germline values: CDR1 SGDLS, CDR2 YYNGEE. Unmatched junction bases numbered 9, after V lost 4 bases and J lost 5 bases. CDR3 length: 15 amino acids. This chain's CDR3 is CASSSTDRGGETQYF. The CDR3 DNA sequence: TGTGCCAGCAGCTCCACGGACAGGGGTGGGGAGACCCAGTACTTC.

This rearrangement joins TRBV10-3 to TRBJ2-3; TRBD2 might be the D (5 bases). The ends were cut back, 4 bases at V and 4 bases at J, with 12 bases in the middle. The CDR3 sequence is 14 residues long. The germline V gene has CDR1 ENHRY and CDR2 SYGVKD. In nucleotides, the CDR3 is TGTGCCATCAGTGGTGGGTCCGGGGCAGATACGCAGTATTTT. It encodes CAISGGSGADTQYF.

The chain is built from TRBV3-1 (or the pseudogene TRBV3-2) and TRBJ1-1; 9 positions agree with TRBD1. V shed 6 bases, J shed 6 bases, and the junction held 8 bases outside the gene matches. The germline V gene encodes CDR1 LGHDT and CDR2 YNNKEL (reference sequence). The CDR3 consists of 14 residues. CDR3 amino acids: CASRRTGTGSEAFF. The CDR3 bases are TGTGCCAGCAGGCGAACCGGGACAGGGTCTGAAGCTTTCTTT.

The gene calls are TRBV28 and TRBJ2-5; no clear D gene. Trimming shortened V by 4 bases and J by 2 bases, and 14 bases separated the two germline ends. CDR3 size: 15 residues. The V gene's germline CDR1 is MDHEN and CDR2 SYDVKM. The CDR3 DNA reads TGTGCCAGCAGTTGGTTAGTAGACATGCAAGAGACCCAGTACTTC. It codes for CASSWLVDMQETQYF.